The T cell receptor beta chain described here comes from a study of cytomegalovirus exposure and HLA in healthy donors. General study points: It was reported that the classifier diagnosed cytomegalovirus status with high specificity and sensitivity in both the original and validation cohorts.

A word on this clone: Its antigen remains unidentified.

Vbeta (60) and Jbeta (13) primers were used in the PCR. This table comes from immunoSEQ multiplex PCR, and its TCRdb copy is limited to in-frame clones, with some not included. The sample gives about 80,000 clones, approximately 80% of which show up once; 23% is in the top ten. This TCR derives from a woman in her 50s in good health and CMV-seropositive. Sequenced: PBMCs.

CDR3 sequence: CASSELPGGVEGYTF. CDR3 DNA: TGTGCCAGCAGTGAACTCCCCGGGGGGGTGGAGGGCTACACCTTC. V is TRBV2 and J is TRBJ1-2; maybe TRBD1 (5 bases). The CDR3 extends over 15 amino acids. V gave up 2 bases and J gave up 8 bases, with 18 bases separating them. Germline CDR1 reads SNHLY; CDR2 reads FYNNEI. Looking up the rest from reference TRBV2 and TRBJ1-2 gives the full variable domain: EPEVTQTPSHQVTQMGQEVILRCVPISNHLYFYWYRQILGQKVEFLVSFYNNEISEKSEIFDDQFSVERPDGSNFTLKIRSTKLEDSAMYFCASSELPGGVEGYTFGSGTRLTVV.